This TCR beta chain is from a study of blood T cell repertoires in COVID-19. Germline CDR1 reads GTSNPN; CDR2 reads SVGIG (reference sequence). Trimming removed 2 bases from V and 8 bases from J, with 17 bases in between. The CDR3 is made up of 14 amino acids. Under the authors' procedure: Reference gene primer amplification yielded estimated nucleated cell counts. Assay: immunoSEQ multiplex PCR; the TCRdb copy retains only in-frame clones and omits some. Clonal size and the V and J genes are those of that table, whereas D and trimming came from the DNA. The repertoire includes about 220,000 clones, around 85% of them detected once, and 1.3% sits in the top ten. In its sample, this clone was seen once.

V is TRBV30 and J is TRBJ2-3; possible D gene TRBD2, 6 bases. The sequence was collected from a woman aged 40 to 50 with acute COVID-19. The sequenced sample consisted of PBMCs or T cells enriched from blood (not recorded which). CDR3: CAWSSVGGTVTQYF. The CDR3 DNA follows: TGTGCCTGGAGTAGTGTGGGGGGAACGGTTACGCAGTATTTT.